This T cell receptor (beta chain) was identified in a study of tumor-infiltrating lymphocytes in primary liver carcinoma. Background on the study: The five patients, who were men and women, ranged in age from 30 to 69 years. General study results and limits: Tumor specimens were characterized by a significantly higher top-250-clone fraction than blood (p = 0.039).

Germline CDR1 MNHNY, CDR2 SVGAGI (reference sequence). The length of the CDR3 is 13 residues. V lost 4 bases to trimming and J lost 10 bases; unmatched junction nucleotides: 7. There are many counts of this clonotype. The antigen remains unidentified. Unsorted bulk tissue of about 20-31 mg yielded co-extracted RNA and DNA. Over 80% viable tumor cells were present in every tumor sample. TCR beta cDNA was prepared out of roughly 500 ng total RNA by means of a constant-region primer. Three-round nested multiplex PCR performed with slightly modified ARM-PCR produced the TCR beta libraries. Use of TRBV1-TRBV30 forward primers with a C-beta reverse primer characterized the first two PCR rounds, which lasted roughly 11 cycles each. TCRdb used MiXCR to reprocess the multiplex PCR reads, holding one entry per CDR3 protein. Among roughly 91,000 distinct CDR3 sequences listed, around two thirds were seen once.

The chain carries TRBV6-6 and TRBJ2-3; 8 bases line up with TRBD1. The clonotype originates from a woman in her sixties or seventies with primary liver carcinoma and hepatitis B virus infection. The sample taken for sequencing was liver tumor tissue from sampling region 5. Documented subset: tumor region T5, tumor centre. DNA for the CDR3: TGTGCCAGCAGTTTGACAGGGGTAAATGCGCAGTATTTT. Translation gives CASSLTGVNAQYF.